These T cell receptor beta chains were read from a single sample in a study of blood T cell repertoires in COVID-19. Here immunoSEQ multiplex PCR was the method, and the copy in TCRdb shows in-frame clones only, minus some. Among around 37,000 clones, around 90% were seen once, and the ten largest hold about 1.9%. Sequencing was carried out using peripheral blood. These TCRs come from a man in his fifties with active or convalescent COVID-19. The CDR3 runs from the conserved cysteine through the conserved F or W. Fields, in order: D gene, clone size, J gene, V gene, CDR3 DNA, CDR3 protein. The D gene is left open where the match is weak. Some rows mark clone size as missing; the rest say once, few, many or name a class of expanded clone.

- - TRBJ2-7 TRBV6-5 TGTGCCGGTTGTTTTACAGGGCTCCACGAGCAGTACTTC CAGCFTGLHEQYF
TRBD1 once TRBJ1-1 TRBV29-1 TGCAGCGTTGATGGTGGACAGGGCTTCATGAACACTGAAGCTTTCTTT CSVDGGQGFMNTEAFF
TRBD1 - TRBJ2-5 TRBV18 TGTGCCAGCTCACCCAGGACAGGGGAAGAGACCCAGTACTTC CASSPRTGEETQYF
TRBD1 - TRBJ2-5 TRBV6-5 TGTGCCAGCCAGGACAGGGAAGGGCAAGAGACCCAGTACTTC CASQDREGQETQYF
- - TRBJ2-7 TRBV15 TGTGCCACCAGCAGAGATTATACTCAAAGCTCCTACGAGCAGTACTTC CATSRDYTQSSYEQYF
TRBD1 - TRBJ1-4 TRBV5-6 TGTGCCAGCAGTCGCGACAGGGGGATGGCCGTTGAAAAACTGTTTTTT CASSRDRGMAVEKLFF
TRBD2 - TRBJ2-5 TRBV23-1 TGCGCCAGCAGAGACGGGAGGGCTAGCGGGAAAGAGACCCAGTACTTC CASRDGRASGKETQYF
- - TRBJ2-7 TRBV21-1 TGTGCCAGCAGCAAAGGCGAATCGTACGAGCAGTACTTC CASSKGESYEQYF
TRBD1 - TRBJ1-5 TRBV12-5 TGTGCTAGTCCGCCTCCGGGGGACAGGGGGCGCGGGGTTAGCAATCAGCCCCAGCATTTT CASPPPGDRGRGVSNQPQHF
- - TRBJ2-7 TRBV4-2 TGTGCCAGCAGCCAACCTCGGGACACCTACGAGCAGTACTTC CASSQPRDTYEQYF